What follows describes a single T cell receptor beta chain. The antigen is undetermined. Cultured CD4+ T cell DNA was sequenced using the Oncomine TCR Beta short-read assay. One entry per CDR3 protein, called by TCRdb with MiXCR from the PCR reads. Here the sample spans about 15,000 distinct CDR3 sequences, roughly 73% being singletons. Trimming at V came to 7 bases and at J to 0 bases, leaving 3 bases not matched to a gene. Germline V CDR1 and CDR2: MNHNS, SASEGT. The CDR3 length is 15 residues. This sample was taken from a study of vaccination and CD4 T cells after COVID-19. Study-wide background: With a range of 35 to 161, the median interval from diagnosis to drawing post-COVID samples was approximately 91 days. Either a CEFX pool, an HIV-1 Nef pool, or no peptide was added to control cultures. Study outcomes and limitations: The great majority, 304 of 307 vaccine-specific clones, proved spike mono-reactive in convalescent patients. Median SARS-CoV-2-reactive clonotypes rose from roughly 22 to 38, not significantly.

Treatment of the sample: approximately 10-day PBMC culture with coronavirus spike peptide pools or control peptides (ViraFEST assay). The receptor was isolated from a human donor who had recovered from COVID-19. Source material: CD4+ T cells from blood, cultured in vitro. V and J are TRBV6-1 and TRBJ2-2, with TRBD2 identical over 9 bases. The CDR3 bases are TGTGCCAGCACCAGACTAGCGGCGAACACCGGGGAGCTGTTTTTT. This encodes CASTRLAANTGELFF.